This T cell receptor beta chain was sequenced during a study of cytomegalovirus exposure and HLA in healthy donors. On this clone itself: The same CDR3 is also encoded by other DNA sequences in this sample.

PCR involved 60 Vbeta and 13 Jbeta primers. The assay was immunoSEQ multiplex PCR, and TCRdb's table has in-frame clones only and misses some. This table lists over 150,000 clones. The CDR3 is 13 amino acids. Germline CDR1 is KGHSH and CDR2 is LQKENI. The ends were cut back, 3 bases at V and 1 base at J, with 4 bases in the middle. Sequenced sample: PBMCs. The clonotype was recovered from a boy aged 5 to 17 in good health and CMV-seronegative. The chain has TRBV18 and TRBJ2-1; no reliable D call. The CDR3 spells CASSPPSYNEQFF. For the CDR3, the DNA is TGTGCCAGCTCACCCCCGTCCTACAATGAGCAGTTCTTC.